The T cell receptor beta chain under discussion was sequenced for a study of PD-1 blockade in classical Hodgkin lymphoma. General study findings and limits: A significant rise in TCR diversity was seen by C4D1 for CD4+ cells but not for CD8+ cells. Complete responders started with a diversity level that resembled newly diagnosed patients at baseline.

Notes on this clone: Its cognate antigen is unknown.

Method: immunoSEQ multiplex PCR; TCRdb's copy keeps in-frame clones and lacks some. The sample holds more than 20,000 clones; approximately 90% are singletons and the top ten take 23%. Time point given: cycle 4 day 1 (C4D1), after more than 5 weeks of nivolumab. All patients relapsed after autologous stem cell transplantation, and brentuximab vedotin exposure varied. The source of this sequence is a human donor with classical Hodgkin lymphoma. The material sequenced was peripheral blood mononuclear cells (PBMCs), taken before the fourth cycle of nivolumab.

The CDR3 coding sequence is TGTGCCAGTAGTATGAGTGGTGGGACAGCCTACGAGCAGTACTTC. Its protein product is CASSMSGGTAYEQYF. The chain carries TRBV19 and TRBJ2-7; 7 nucleotides align to TRBD1. V was clipped by 3 bases and J by 2 bases; unmatched bases: 7. CDR3 length equals 15 residues. Germline CDR1 is LNHDA and CDR2 is SQIVND (reference sequence). Combining the CDR3 with reference TRBV19 and TRBJ2-7 gives the whole variable domain DGGITQSPKYLFRKEGQNVTLSCEQNLNHDAMYWYRQDPGQGLRLIYYSQIVNDFQKGDIAEGYSVSREKKESFPLTVTSAQKNPTAFYLCASSMSGGTAYEQYFGPGTRLTVT.